One and the same sample provided the 26 T cell receptor beta chains below, sequenced in a study of blood T cell repertoires in COVID-19. Profiling relied on immunoSEQ multiplex PCR, and the TCRdb table lists in-frame clones only, not all of them. The sample lists about 240,000 clones, roughly 80% occurring once. Sequencing was performed on peripheral blood. The receptor source for this set is a woman older than 75 with acute or convalescent COVID-19.

The chain couples TRBV11-2 to TRBJ2-3; TRBD2 aligns across 8 bases. The V gene's germline CDR1 is SGHAT and CDR2 FQNNGV. This CDR3 has 16 residues. V shed 5 bases, J shed 5 bases, and the junction held 12 bases outside the gene matches. CDR3 DNA: TGTGCCAGCAGCGAGGGACTAGGGAGAGGGAGAGATACGCAGTATTTT. Residues: CASSEGLGRGRDTQYF.

This sequence joins TRBV4-1 and TRBJ1-5, with TRBD1 identical over 8 bases. CDR1 is MGHRA and CDR2 is YSYEKL in the germline V gene. The length of the CDR3 is 19 residues. V gave up 0 bases and J gave up 4 bases; unmatched junction bases: 14. The CDR3 here is CASSQDAVRIQGGNQPQHF. The CDR3 region has the DNA TGCGCCAGCAGCCAAGATGCGGTTAGGATACAGGGGGGGAATCAGCCCCAGCATTTT.

The chain recombines TRBV13 with TRBJ2-3; D gene ambiguous. The germline gives CDR1 PRHDT, CDR2 FYEKMQ (reference sequence). This CDR3 is 14 amino acids long. V lost 2 bases and J 2 bases, leaving 8 bases between the germline ends. In DNA form, the CDR3 reads TGTGCCAGCAGCTTATACTCTATCACAGATACGCAGTATTTT. This encodes CASSLYSITDTQYF.

The chain recombines TRBV13 with TRBJ1-5, with a possible D match to TRBD1 (6 bases). CDR3 length equals 17 residues. Deletions cut 5 bases from V and 2 bases from J, with 19 bases between. Germline V gives CDR1 PRHDT, CDR2 FYEKMQ (reference sequence). CDR3 bases: TGTGCCAGCAGCCGCAATACGGGAGGGGGGCGCAATCAGCCCCAGCATTTT. Translating gives CASSRNTGGGRNQPQHF.

The V and J genes are TRBV6-4 and TRBJ1-6, with 10 bases lining up with TRBD1. Germline CDR1 reads MRHNA; CDR2 reads SNTAGT. The junction had 2 bases not matched to a gene; V was cut back by 4 bases and J by 8 bases. CDR3 length: 14 residues. CDR3 sequence: CASSAGTGDSPLHF. CDR3 DNA: TGTGCCAGCAGTGCCGGGACAGGGGATTCACCCCTCCACTTT.

The rearrangement uses TRBV29-1 and TRBJ2-1; 9 positions agree with TRBD2. Germline V lookup: CDR1 SQVTM, CDR2 ANQGSEA. The V and J ends lost 2 bases and 6 bases, in that order; junction bases with no gene match: 8. CDR3 size: 15 residues. The DNA for the CDR3 is TGCAGCGTTGAATATGGGCGGGGGGGCCCCAATGAGCAGTTCTTC. Translation: CSVEYGRGGPNEQFF.

The chain has TRBV6-5 and TRBJ1-1; 8 bases map to TRBD1. The CDR3 loop spans 14 amino acids. The V segment lost 7 bases and the J segment 10 bases; nucleotides outside the gene matches: 14. Germline CDR1 reads MNHEY; CDR2 reads SVGAGI. CDR3 protein: CASTPSGGARSAFF. Here the CDR3 DNA reads TGTGCCAGCACACCGTCAGGGGGCGCGAGGTCAGCTTTCTTT.

This rearrangement joins TRBV5-4 to TRBJ2-2; D not certain. The germline V and J ends were trimmed by 4 bases and 0 bases, with 7 bases remaining between them. CDR3 length equals 14 residues. The germline V gene has CDR1 SGHNT and CDR2 YYREEE (reference sequence). Written as DNA, the CDR3 is TGTGCCAGCAGCCGAGGCACGAACACCGGGGAGCTGTTTTTT. Encoded protein: CASSRGTNTGELFF.

Here the CDR3 reads CASSQPDRDQTDTQYF. The CDR3 DNA reads TGCGCCAGCAGCCAACCGGACAGGGATCAAACAGATACGCAGTATTTT. The rearrangement links TRBV4-1 to TRBJ2-3, with 8 bases fitting TRBD1. The trim removed 2 bases at V and 3 bases at J, leaving 7 bases unmatched. There are 16 residues in the CDR3. Germline lookup yields CDR1 MGHRA and CDR2 YSYEKL.

The chain has TRBV5-1 and TRBJ2-5, with 13 bases fitting TRBD2. The CDR3 consists of 16 residues. V shed 4 bases, J shed 2 bases, and the junction held 5 bases outside the gene matches. From germline, CDR1 is SGHRS and CDR2 YFSETQ. CDR3 DNA: TGCGCCAGCAGCAAGGGACTAGCGGGGACACAAGAGACCCAGTACTTC. It encodes CASSKGLAGTQETQYF.

This clone was detected only once. The chain has TRBV5-5 and TRBJ1-1; D gene uncertain. Germline loops: CDR1 SGHKS, CDR2 YYEKEE (reference sequence). V was pared by 5 bases and J by 5 bases, with 19 bases between. The CDR3 is made up of 15 amino acids. CDR3 in amino acids: CASRGGFSPLTEAFF. The CDR3 DNA reads as TGTGCCAGCAGGGGAGGCTTTTCACCTCTTACTGAAGCTTTCTTT.

J is TRBJ1-3 and V is TRBV6-6; 8 bases are shared with TRBD1. The germline gives CDR1 MNHNY, CDR2 SVGAGI (reference sequence). V lost 5 bases and J lost 0; bases outside the gene matches: 6. This CDR3 region has 16 residues. The CDR3 nucleotides read TGTGCCAGCAGTCGACAGGGGCACGACTCTGGAAACACCATATATTTT. Translating it yields CASSRQGHDSGNTIYF.

The rearrangement links TRBV18 to TRBJ2-1, with D possibly matching TRBD1 (5 bases). V lost 3 bases to trimming and J lost 6 bases, with 15 bases between them. The CDR3 runs to 15 residues. The germline V gene encodes CDR1 KGHSH and CDR2 LQKENI. The CDR3 region is CASSPTVTPVNEQFF. DNA of the CDR3: TGTGCCAGCTCACCGACAGTTACACCCGTCAATGAGCAGTTCTTC.

The chain is built from TRBV14 and TRBJ1-3; D is perhaps TRBD1 (5 bases). V dropped 3 bases and J dropped 1 base, with 7 bases sitting between them. The CDR3 is 14 residues long. Germline CDR1 SGHDN, CDR2 FVKESK. The CDR3 sequence is CASSHRTSGNTIYF. CDR3 DNA sequence: TGTGCCAGCAGCCATCGGACATCTGGAAACACCATATATTTT.

The genes are TRBV3-1 (or the pseudogene TRBV3-2) and TRBJ1-4; D gene ambiguous. The CDR3 spans 15 residues. The ends were cut back, 4 bases at V and 0 bases at J, with 9 bases in the middle. In germline, CDR1 is LGHDT, CDR2 YNNKEL (reference sequence). CDR3 bases: TGTGCCAGCAGCCTCCGCGGAGCAACTAATGAAAAACTGTTTTTT. Translation: CASSLRGATNEKLFF.

The CDR3 protein is CASLAEDRGRADTQYF. CDR3 nucleotide sequence: TGTGCCAGCCTGGCCGAGGACAGGGGGCGAGCAGATACGCAGTATTTT. The chain employs TRBV6-4 and TRBJ2-3; 11 nucleotides agree with TRBD1. Trimming cost V 8 bases and J 4 bases; bases outside gene matches: 11. The CDR3 contains 16 residues. Looked up from germline, CDR1 is MRHNA and CDR2 is SNTAGT.

The chain joins TRBV2 to TRBJ1-3; TRBD1 might be the D (5 bases). The CDR3 covers 15 residues. With 10 bases removed from V and 1 base from J, the gap between germline ends came to 17 bases. CDR1 is SNHLY and CDR2 is FYNNEI in the germline V gene. CDR3 nucleotide sequence: TGTGCCATCTCCCCTCCAGGGTATTCTGGAAACACCATATATTTT. Translation: CAISPPGYSGNTIYF.

This chain connects TRBV28 to TRBJ2-7, with TRBD1 matching over 10 bases. The CDR3 length is 16 residues. Germline values: CDR1 MDHEN, CDR2 SYDVKM. The V and J ends lost 4 bases and 2 bases, in that order; junction bases with no gene match: 8. The CDR3 DNA sequence: TGTGCCAGCAGTTCTAGCCCGGGACAGGGGACCTACGAGCAGTACTTC. Translating gives CASSSSPGQGTYEQYF.

The chain has TRBV5-4 and TRBJ1-3; 7 nucleotides agree with TRBD1. The germline CDR1 and CDR2 sequences are SGHNT and YYREEE (reference sequence). There are 14 residues in the CDR3. Unmatched junction bases numbered 3, after V lost 6 bases and J lost 0 bases. The CDR3 loop is CASTDRSSGNTIYF. CDR3 nucleotides: TGTGCCAGCACGGACAGGAGCTCTGGAAACACCATATATTTT.

The table lists this clone with a few counts. The gene calls are TRBV16 and TRBJ1-4; the D gene is possibly TRBD1 (5 bases). The V and J ends lost 4 bases and 3 bases respectively, with 18 bases between them. Germline lookup yields CDR1 KGHSY and CDR2 FQNENV. This CDR3 is 17 amino acids long. CDR3 nucleotides: TGTGCCAGCAGCCCCCTAGATGCGGGGGGAGCTAATGAAAAACTGTTTTTT. Translating it yields CASSPLDAGGANEKLFF.

The rearrangement links TRBV3-1 (or the pseudogene TRBV3-2) to TRBJ1-5; possibly TRBD1 for D (6 bases). The CDR3 totals 15 residues. V lost 2 bases to trimming and J lost 2 bases, with 10 bases between them. Looked up from germline, CDR1 is LGHDT and CDR2 is YNNKEL (reference sequence). CDR3 protein: CASSQTGRGNQPQHF. CDR3 coding DNA: TGTGCCAGCAGCCAAACAGGGCGAGGCAATCAGCCCCAGCATTTT.

The chain couples TRBV2 to TRBJ2-7; D is unclear. Per the germline V gene, CDR1 is SNHLY and CDR2 is FYNNEI. CDR3 length: 11 residues. The germline V and J ends were trimmed by 6 bases and 3 bases, with 6 bases remaining between them. This CDR3 reads CASRQHYEQYF. Written as DNA, the CDR3 is TGTGCCAGCAGACAGCACTACGAGCAGTACTTC.

The chain employs TRBV5-4 and TRBJ1-6, with 9 bases that match TRBD1. This CDR3 is 15 amino acids long. With 1 base clipped from V and 8 bases from J, the junction kept 4 bases outside the gene matches. Germline CDR1 is SGHNT and CDR2 is YYREEE (reference sequence). The CDR3 protein is CASSLSGTGHSPLHF. DNA for the CDR3: TGTGCCAGCAGCTTGTCGGGGACAGGGCATTCACCCCTCCACTTT.

The V and J genes are TRBV30 and TRBJ1-6; D call uncertain. Per the germline V gene, CDR1 is GTSNPN and CDR2 is SVGIG (reference sequence). The CDR3 extends over 15 amino acids. The CDR3 nucleotides are TGTGCTCATAACCTCAACCATTTCAGTGATTCACCCCTCCACTTT. Protein product: CAHNLNHFSDSPLHF. Full variable domain (missing parts from reference TRBV30 and TRBJ1-6): SQTIHQWPATLVQPVGSPLSLECTVEGTSNPNLYWYRQAAGRGLQLLFYSVGIGQISSEVPQNLSASRPQDRQFILSSKKLLLSDSGFYLCAHNLNHFSDSPLHFGNGTRLTVT.

This clone was seen a handful of times. The V and J genes are TRBV28 and TRBJ1-5, with D maybe TRBD1 (5 bases). CDR3 length: 14 residues. The germline V gene encodes CDR1 MDHEN and CDR2 SYDVKM. V lost 6 bases, J lost 3 bases, and 12 bases lay in between. The CDR3 protein is CASRSGVINQPQHF. In DNA, the CDR3 is TGTGCCAGCAGATCGGGGGTGATCAATCAGCCCCAGCATTTT. The full variable domain, completed using reference TRBV28 and TRBJ1-5, is DVKVTQSSRYLVKRTGEKVFLECVQDMDHENMFWYRQDPGLGLRLIYFSYDVKMKEKGDIPEGYSVSREKKERFSLILESASTNQTSMYLCASRSGVINQPQHFGDGTRLSIL.

V gene TRBV2 combines with J gene TRBJ2-6, with TRBD2 as a possible D gene (7 bases). Germline V lookup: CDR1 SNHLY, CDR2 FYNNEI. This CDR3 is 16 amino acids long. V was cut by 6 bases and J by 2 bases, with 14 bases left in between. CDR3 residues: CASSRKGGPGANVLTF. As DNA, the CDR3 is TGTGCCAGCAGCCGTAAGGGGGGGCCTGGGGCCAACGTCCTGACTTTC.